The T cell receptor (beta chain) under discussion was sequenced for a study of cytomegalovirus exposure and HLA in healthy donors. Points from the study as a whole: In an earlier analysis, productive rearrangement rates for most beta V segments clustered near 87% or 30%. Further analysis was carried out later, and it showed several of the most significant clusters appearing linked to common viral pathogens. With high specificity and sensitivity, the classifier reportedly diagnosed cytomegalovirus status.

Concerning this clone itself: Its antigen is unknown.

A multiplex PCR was run with 60 Vbeta primers and 13 Jbeta primers. Some clones are missing from TCRdb's copy, which holds only in-frame ones; the method was immunoSEQ multiplex PCR. The sample carries about 160,000 clones, about 80% recorded once. With 4 bases removed from V and 0 bases from J, the gap between germline ends came to 16 bases. The CDR3 spans 17 residues. Germline assignment: CDR1 SGDLS and CDR2 YYNGEE. What was sequenced was PBMCs. The chain uses TRBV9 and TRBJ2-2, with a tentative D call TRBD1 (6 bases). The sequence came from a man younger than 35 in good health and CMV-seropositive. CDR3: CASSFGTPRSNTGELFF. In DNA, the CDR3 is TGTGCCAGCAGCTTTGGGACACCTAGGTCGAACACCGGGGAGCTGTTTTTT.